This T cell receptor beta chain was sequenced in a study of shared clonotypes between healthy human individuals. The V end was cut by 0 bases, the J end by 0 bases, with 2 bases between. Per germline, CDR1 SGDLS and CDR2 YYNGEE. The CDR3 covers 13 residues. The table came from immunoSEQ multiplex PCR; TCRdb's copy has only in-frame clones and leaves some out. The repertoire consists of over a million clones, with roughly 98% occurring once and the leading ten covering approximately 0.44%. To note about this clone: Other DNA sequences of this sample code for an identical CDR3.

Specimen: naive CD4+ T cells sorted from blood. The sample's subset: CD45RA+ positively selected. This receptor was identified in a man under 40 in good health. This rearrangement joins TRBV9 to TRBJ2-3; D is uncertain. The CDR3, as DNA: TGTGCCAGCAGCGTAGATAGCACAGATACGCAGTATTTT. Encoded protein: CASSVDSTDTQYF.